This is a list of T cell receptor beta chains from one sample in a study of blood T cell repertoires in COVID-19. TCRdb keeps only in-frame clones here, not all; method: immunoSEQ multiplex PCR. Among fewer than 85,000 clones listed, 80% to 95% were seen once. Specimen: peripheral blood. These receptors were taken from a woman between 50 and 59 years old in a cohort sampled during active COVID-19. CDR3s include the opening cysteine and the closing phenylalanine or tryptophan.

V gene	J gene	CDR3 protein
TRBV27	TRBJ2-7	CASSPDWFSYEQYF
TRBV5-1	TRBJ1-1	CASSLGWDRGREAFF
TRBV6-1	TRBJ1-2	CASSEAPENGYTF
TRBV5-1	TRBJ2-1	CASSLVTSVDEQFF
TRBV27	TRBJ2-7	CASSYHRDYEQYF
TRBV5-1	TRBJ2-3	CASSLMALSGFTDTQYF
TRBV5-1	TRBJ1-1	CASSWTGLGTEAFF
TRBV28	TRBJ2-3	CASSSSEEGTDTQYF
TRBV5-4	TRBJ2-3	CASSRGDTQYF
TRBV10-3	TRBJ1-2	CAISDPERQGLYGYTF
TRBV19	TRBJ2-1	CASKSGSSYNEQFF
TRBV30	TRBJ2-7	CAGRASGYEQYF
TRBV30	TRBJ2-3	CAWDRTSGRRDTQYF
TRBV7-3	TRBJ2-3	CASSFGSSDTQYF
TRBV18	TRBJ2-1	CASSPRTSPYNEQFF
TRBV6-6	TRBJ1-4	CASKFLGDSLSRLFF
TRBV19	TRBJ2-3	CASRDSQSTDTQYF
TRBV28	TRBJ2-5	CASSLSGGALIRETQYF
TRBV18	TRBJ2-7	CASSPTGGSYEQYF
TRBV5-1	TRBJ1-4	CASSLTGTVNEKLFF
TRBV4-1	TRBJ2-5	CASSQVQAGEGTQYF
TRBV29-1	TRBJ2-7	CSVIYDDSSYEQYF
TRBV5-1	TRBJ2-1	CASSLARTLEQFF
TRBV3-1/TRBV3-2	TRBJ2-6	CASSLSGLAGYARGSGANVLTF
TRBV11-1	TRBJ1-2	CASSPSTGRINYGYTF
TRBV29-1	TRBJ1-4	CSAGASNEKLFF
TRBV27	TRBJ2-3	CASKGLAGDTQYF
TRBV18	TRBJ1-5	CASSPSTGADGNQPQHF
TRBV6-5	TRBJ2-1	CASSRGLAGDEQFF
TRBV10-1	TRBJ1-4	CASSEKQGFEKLFF
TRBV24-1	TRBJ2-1	CATSDTTGRLVNEQFF
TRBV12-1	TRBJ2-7	CASSPPSGTAAYEQYF